Each of the 6 T cell receptor beta chains below was sequenced from the same sample in a study of blood T cells in healthy people across ages. With a J-beta primer mix and a sample-barcoded 5' primer, a second PCR ran about 7 to 12 cycles. TCRdb re-called the 5' RACE reads through MiXCR, storing one row per CDR3 protein. Here the sample spans about 1.4 million distinct CDR3 sequences, 55% to 75% being singletons. Sequencing used blood. These receptors came from a man in his late teens or twenties in good health.

This clonotype appeared a single time. The rearrangement uses TRBV10-3 and TRBJ2-1; TRBD2 matches 7 bases. V shed 4 bases and J 6 bases; nucleotides not matched to a gene: 9. Germline lookup yields CDR1 ENHRY and CDR2 SYGVKD. The CDR3 contains 15 residues. The CDR3 here is CAISVMAGAFNEQFF. CDR3 sequence (DNA): TGTGCCATCAGTGTAATGGCGGGAGCGTTCAATGAGCAGTTCTTC.

The rearrangement joins TRBV12-3 or TRBV12-4 to TRBJ2-1; either TRBD1 or TRBD2 may fit D (5 bases each). Trimming took 6 bases from V and 8 from J, leaving 17 bases between them. The CDR3 covers 14 residues. The CDR3 is CASRTGTVLYEQFF. CDR3 DNA: TGTGCCAGCAGAACTGGGACGGTCCTGTATGAGCAGTTCTTC.

The chain is built from TRBV29-1 and TRBJ2-4; 8 bases line up with TRBD2. V lost 6 bases and J lost 2; bases outside the gene matches: 3. The CDR3 extends over 13 amino acids. Germline V CDR1 and CDR2: SQVTM, ANQGSEA. The CDR3 DNA reads as TGCAGCGTCCCGGGGGGGACCAAAAACATTCAGTACTTC. This encodes CSVPGGTKNIQYF.

Concerning this clonotype: An end of the junction does not agree with germline; a read error may underlie this. V gene TRBV29-1 combines with J gene TRBJ1-2; 10 nucleotides agree with TRBD1. CDR1 and CDR2 from the germline V gene are SQVTM and ANQGSEA. This CDR3 contains 15 residues. CDR3 protein: CSVKDRDRGPYGYTF. The DNA of the CDR3 is TGCAGCGTTAAAGACCGGGACAGGGGTCCCTATGGCTACACCTTC.

The V and J genes are TRBV10-3 and TRBJ2-7, with 7 bases lining up with TRBD1. CDR3 length equals 14 residues. J lost 0 bases, V lost 6 bases, and 5 bases had no gene match. CDR1 ENHRY and CDR2 SYGVKD come from the germline V gene. The CDR3 loop is CAISRTGSSYEQYF. Written as DNA, the CDR3 is TGTGCCATCAGCCGGACAGGCAGCTCCTACGAGCAGTACTTC.

This chain joins TRBV2 and TRBJ1-1, with D maybe TRBD1 (6 bases). The CDR3 has 14 amino acids. CDR1 SNHLY and CDR2 FYNNEI come from the germline V gene. V shed 6 bases and J shed 1 base, with 12 bases lying between them. CDR3 loop: CASSNRVGNTEAFF. As DNA, the CDR3 is TGTGCCAGCAGCAACAGGGTCGGGAACACTGAAGCTTTCTTT. Drawing the rest from reference TRBV2 and TRBJ1-1, the complete variable domain is EPEVTQTPSHQVTQMGQEVILRCVPISNHLYFYWYRQILGQKVEFLVSFYNNEISEKSEIFDDQFSVERPDGSNFTLKIRSTKLEDSAMYFCASSNRVGNTEAFFGQGTRLTVV.